Listed here are 21 T cell receptor beta chains from one sample, sequenced in a study of blood T cell repertoires in COVID-19. This table comes from immunoSEQ multiplex PCR, and its TCRdb copy is limited to in-frame clones, with some not included. The data contain about 370,000 clones, 80% to 90% of them singletons. Material for sequencing was PBMCs or T cells enriched from blood (not recorded which). The receptors come from a man aged 18 to 35 who had recovered from COVID-19.

The rearrangement uses TRBV19 and TRBJ2-7; 9 bases align to TRBD1. Germline CDR1 and CDR2: LNHDA and SQIVND (reference sequence). The CDR3 spans 15 residues. V shed 3 bases and J 0 bases; nucleotides not matched to a gene: 3. In DNA, the CDR3 is TGTGCCAGTAGTATCACACAGGGGGCCTCCTACGAGCAGTACTTC. This sequence encodes CASSITQGASYEQYF.

The chain carries TRBV28 and TRBJ1-4, with D possibly TRBD1 on 6 matching bases. V was clipped by 3 bases and J by 0 bases, with 17 bases between them. The germline CDR1 and CDR2 sequences are MDHEN and SYDVKM. The CDR3 consists of 18 residues. CDR3 DNA: TGTGCCAGCAGTTTCCGTCAGGGGACGAGTGCAACTAATGAAAAACTGTTTTTT. It is translated as CASSFRQGTSATNEKLFF.

J is TRBJ2-3 and V is TRBV10-3; D is perhaps TRBD1 (5 bases). This CDR3 contains 14 residues. Germline loops: CDR1 ENHRY, CDR2 SYGVKD. Trimming pared 7 bases from V and 1 base from J, leaving 12 bases between. The CDR3 protein is CAINWGIGTDTQYF. CDR3 in DNA: TGTGCCATCAATTGGGGCATAGGCACAGATACGCAGTATTTT.

This chain connects TRBV30 to TRBJ1-1; D unclear. Trimming pared 0 bases from V and 1 base from J, leaving 9 bases between. The CDR3 consists of 14 residues. Germline CDR1 is GTSNPN and CDR2 is SVGIG (reference sequence). Here the CDR3 DNA reads TGTGCCTGGAGTGTAGGTTCAGGGAACACTGAAGCTTTCTTT. Translating gives CAWSVGSGNTEAFF.

This clone is a singleton in its sample. J is TRBJ2-7 and V is TRBV28; tentative D call: TRBD1 (5 bases). V lost 3 bases, J lost 4 bases, and 13 bases lay in between. Germline assignment: CDR1 MDHEN and CDR2 SYDVKM. This CDR3 spans 14 amino acids. The chain's CDR3 is CASSFAGMGYEQYF. The CDR3, as DNA: TGTGCCAGCAGTTTCGCAGGGATGGGTTACGAGCAGTACTTC.

The chain links TRBV4-3 to TRBJ1-2; TRBD1 is a possible D gene (5 bases). CDR3 length equals 21 residues. Trimming removed 1 base from V and 8 bases from J, with 35 bases in between. Germline CDR1 reads LGHNA; CDR2 reads YSLEER. The CDR3 DNA reads as TGCGCCAGCAGCCAAGCGTACGGTGCAGGGCTAACCTCAGGCCCCCTATTGGGCTACACCTTC. It translates to CASSQAYGAGLTSGPLLGYTF.

V gene TRBV4-1 combines with J gene TRBJ2-1, with 12 bases aligning to TRBD2. The CDR3 is 14 amino acids. Per the germline V gene, CDR1 is MGHRA and CDR2 is YSYEKL. V gave up 3 bases and J gave up 7 bases; unmatched junction bases: 1. The CDR3, as DNA: TGCGCCAGCAGCCAGGGACTAGCGGGTAATGAGCAGTTCTTC. As protein: CASSQGLAGNEQFF.

The V gene is TRBV29-1, the J gene TRBJ1-1; 7 positions agree with TRBD1. J was trimmed by 7 bases and V by 7 bases; bases with no gene match: 12. The CDR3 sequence is 13 residues long. Germline V CDR1 and CDR2: SQVTM, ANQGSEA. The CDR3 DNA reads TGCAGCGCGCCTCTGGACAGGTCTCATGAAGCTTTCTTT. Translated, it gives CSAPLDRSHEAFF.

The genes are TRBV6-2 or TRBV6-3 and TRBJ2-7; 11 nucleotides match TRBD2. The V gene end was trimmed by 4 bases and the J gene end by 0 bases; junction bases not matched to a gene: 11. The germline gives CDR1 MNHEY, CDR2 SVGEGT. The CDR3 sequence is 18 residues long. The CDR3 DNA reads as TGTGCCAGCAGTTTGCCGGGACTAGCGGCAACGAGCTCCTACGAGCAGTACTTC. It yields the protein CASSLPGLAATSSYEQYF.

The chain has TRBV9 and TRBJ2-5; TRBD1 is a possible D gene (6 bases). This CDR3 has 14 amino acids. The ends were cut back, 6 bases at V and 3 bases at J, with 15 bases in the middle. CDR1 is SGDLS, CDR2 YYNGEE, per germline. CDR3 amino acids: CASNSGTNKETQYF. The CDR3 region has the DNA TGTGCCAGCAACTCCGGGACAAATAAAGAGACCCAGTACTTC.

The chain combines TRBV11-1 with TRBJ2-3; D is unresolved. Between the trimmed V and J ends, which lost 1 base and 0 bases, there was a span of 5 bases. Germline values: CDR1 SGHAT, CDR2 FQDESV (reference sequence). The CDR3 is 14 amino acids. The CDR3 sequence is CASSLGASTDTQYF. CDR3 nucleotides: TGTGCCAGCAGCTTAGGAGCCAGCACAGATACGCAGTATTTT.

Only one count was recorded for this clone. The V and J genes are TRBV29-1 and TRBJ2-5, with 8 nucleotides matching TRBD2. The CDR3 has 15 amino acids. CDR1 and CDR2 from the germline V gene are SQVTM and ANQGSEA. V dropped 0 bases and J dropped 4; count of bases not matched to a gene: 7. CDR3 residues: CSVEEGGRRGETQYF. For the CDR3, the DNA is TGCAGCGTTGAAGAGGGCGGGAGGAGGGGAGAGACCCAGTACTTC.

This rearrangement joins TRBV24-1 to TRBJ1-5; 11 positions match TRBD1. CDR3 length equals 16 residues. Germline V lookup: CDR1 KGHDR, CDR2 SFDVKD. V was clipped by 5 bases and J by 7 bases; unmatched bases: 9. CDR3 in DNA: TGTGCCACCAGTGGGGATGGACAGGGGGCCGGACAGCCCCAGCATTTT. As protein: CATSGDGQGAGQPQHF.

The rearrangement links TRBV29-1 to TRBJ1-1; tentatively, D is TRBD1 (6 bases). Per germline, CDR1 SQVTM and CDR2 ANQGSEA. The CDR3 consists of 12 residues. The V end was cut by 4 bases, the J end by 8 bases, with 14 bases between. CDR3 coding DNA: TGCAGCGTTGGATTAACCAGGGGAGAAGCTTTCTTT. This codes for CSVGLTRGEAFF.

This sequence joins TRBV7-9 and TRBJ1-4; unclear D gene. The V end was cut by 1 base, the J end by 11 bases, with 8 bases between. The CDR3 contains 12 residues. In germline, CDR1 is SEHNR, CDR2 FQNEAQ (reference sequence). Here the CDR3 DNA reads TGTGCCAGCAGCTTAGGCGAAGCGAAACTGTTTTTT. This sequence encodes CASSLGEAKLFF. Full variable domain (remainder filled in from reference TRBV7-9 and TRBJ1-4): DTGVSQNPRHKITKRGQNVTFRCDPISEHNRLYWYRQTLGQGPEFLTYFQNEAQLEKSRLLSDRFSAERPKGSFSTLEIQRTEQGDSAMYLCASSLGEAKLFFGSGTQLSVL.

This clone has only one observation. This chain connects TRBV7-9 to TRBJ2-6; the match to TRBD2 covers 7 bases. CDR1 is SEHNR, CDR2 FQNEAQ, per germline (reference sequence). This CDR3 spans 15 amino acids. The junction had 1 base not matched to a gene; V was cut back by 5 bases and J by 0 bases. The CDR3 nucleotides read TGTGCCAGCAGCCCGGGGGGCTCTGGGGCCAACGTCCTGACTTTC. It codes for CASSPGGSGANVLTF.

This chain connects TRBV7-9 to TRBJ2-3; 8 nucleotides agree with TRBD2. Unmatched junction bases numbered 8, after V lost 4 bases and J lost 2 bases. CDR3 length: 16 amino acids. Germline V gene sequence: CDR1 SEHNR, CDR2 FQNEAQ (reference sequence). Here the CDR3 reads CASSSPRGGLTDTQYF. As DNA, the CDR3 is TGTGCCAGCAGCTCCCCTCGGGGGGGGCTCACAGATACGCAGTATTTT.

This chain links TRBV29-1 with TRBJ2-7; TRBD1 matches 7 bases. CDR1 and CDR2 (germline): SQVTM, ANQGSEA. Germline trimming cut 4 bases from V and 3 bases from J; bases unmatched to any gene: 6. This CDR3 has 13 amino acids. CDR3 in amino acids: CSVGESGGYEQYF. CDR3 coding DNA: TGCAGCGTTGGAGAGTCAGGGGGCTACGAGCAGTACTTC.

The chain recombines TRBV7-2 with TRBJ1-6, with D possibly matching TRBD1 (6 bases). V lost 5 bases to trimming and J lost 8 bases, with 19 bases between them. The CDR3 length is 16 residues. Germline CDR1 is SGHTA and CDR2 is FQGNSA. The DNA for the CDR3 is TGTGCCAGCAGCCCAGCCGTCACAGGGTTGCATTCACCCCTCCACTTT. Translated: CASSPAVTGLHSPLHF.

The table lists this clone with a count of one. The chain recombines TRBV19 with TRBJ1-2; D is perhaps TRBD1 (6 bases). This CDR3 region has 15 residues. The germline CDR1 and CDR2 sequences are LNHDA and SQIVND (reference sequence). Trimming left V 5 bases short and J 2 bases short, with 15 bases between. CDR3 residues: CASSPNRVTNYGYTF. The CDR3 DNA is TGTGCCAGTAGTCCAAACAGGGTCACCAACTATGGCTACACCTTC.

The J gene is TRBJ1-1, the V gene TRBV21-1; the D call in the table, TRBD1, was not verified against the DNA. TRBV21-1 is shown as a pseudogene. The CDR3 contains 21 residues. CDR3 residues: CASSKTGQARRSVPGNTEAFF. The CDR3 DNA follows: TGTGCCAGCAGCAAAACGGGACAGGCGAGGCGATCGGTCCCTGGAAACACTGAAGCTTTCTTT.